These 31 T cell receptor beta chains originate from one sample sequenced in a study of T cell responses to AZD1222 COVID-19 vaccine. Method: immunoSEQ multiplex PCR; TCRdb's copy keeps in-frame clones and lacks some. The sample consists of 150,000 to 160,000 clones, approximately 91% of them appearing once. Material: peripheral blood, obtained after recovery from COVID-19. These receptors came from an adult who had recovered from COVID-19.

This chain uses TRBV7-2 with TRBJ1-3, with TRBD1 matching over 8 bases. The germline V gene has CDR1 SGHTA and CDR2 FQGNSA. The CDR3 sequence is 14 residues long. J gave up 4 bases and V 6 bases, and 5 bases lay outside the gene matches. The CDR3 sequence: CASRGTGGGNTIYF. CDR3 in DNA: TGTGCCAGCAGGGGGACAGGTGGCGGAAACACCATATATTTT.

The chain uses TRBV27 and TRBJ1-5; D ambiguous. CDR1 is MNHEY, CDR2 SMNVEV, per germline (reference sequence). Trimming pared 0 bases from V and 7 bases from J, leaving 10 bases between. The CDR3 has 14 amino acids. This CDR3 reads CASSLSKGWQPQHF. DNA of the CDR3: TGTGCCAGCAGTTTATCGAAAGGGTGGCAGCCCCAGCATTTT.

The V call is TRBV7-8, the J call TRBJ2-5; D is tentatively TRBD1 or TRBD2 (6 bases each). Germline V CDR1 and CDR2: SGHVS, FQNEAQ. This CDR3 is built from 13 residues. Trimming shortened V by 5 bases and J by 1 base, and 8 bases separated the two germline ends. This CDR3 is CASSGGPQETQYF. CDR3 bases: TGTGCCAGCAGCGGGGGGCCCCAAGAGACCCAGTACTTC.

This clone has a single count. V is TRBV15 and J is TRBJ1-5, with 7 bases that match TRBD1. With V trimmed by 2 bases and J by 5 bases, 12 bases remained unmatched. The CDR3 is 17 residues long. CDR1 is LNHNV, CDR2 YYDKDF, per germline (reference sequence). As DNA, the CDR3 is TGTGCCACCAGCAGACGCCCTCGCCGGGACAGAGATCAGCCCCAGCATTTT. This translates into CATSRRPRRDRDQPQHF.

CDR3 coding DNA: TGTGCCAGCAGCGTAGCCGGGAGCACAGATACGCAGTATTTT. Amino acids: CASSVAGSTDTQYF. The chain has TRBV9 and TRBJ2-3; D gene ambiguous. The CDR3 contains 14 residues. V lost 0 bases and J lost 0, with 5 bases in between. The germline V gene encodes CDR1 SGDLS and CDR2 YYNGEE.

The genes are TRBV9 and TRBJ2-2; D remains ambiguous. The germline gives CDR1 SGDLS, CDR2 YYNGEE. This CDR3 contains 14 residues. V was pared by 0 bases and J by 8 bases, with 11 bases between. The CDR3 here is CASSVDFRLGELFF. The CDR3 DNA follows: TGTGCCAGCAGCGTAGATTTCAGGCTAGGGGAGCTGTTTTTT.

This chain links TRBV28 with TRBJ2-5; 12 nucleotides match TRBD1. Germline V CDR1 and CDR2: MDHEN, SYDVKM. The CDR3 runs to 13 residues. After removal of 8 bases from V and 5 bases from J, the junction contained 3 bases not matched to a gene. CDR3 DNA: TGTGCCAGCCGGGACAGGGGGCAGGAGACCCAGTACTTC. Its translation is CASRDRGQETQYF.

This rearrangement joins TRBV27 to TRBJ2-3, with D possibly being TRBD1 (6 bases). V was cut by 5 bases and J by 3 bases, with 15 bases left in between. The CDR3 has 15 residues. Germline V gene lookup returns CDR1 MNHEY and CDR2 SMNVEV (reference sequence). CDR3 bases: TGTGCCAGCAGTCCCTACCGGCAGGGGACAGATACGCAGTATTTT. This codes for CASSPYRQGTDTQYF.

The chain combines TRBV2 with TRBJ2-6; D uncertain. Germline CDR1 SNHLY, CDR2 FYNNEI. The V end lost 4 bases, the J end lost 0 bases, and 7 bases lay between the germline ends. The CDR3 has 15 amino acids. The CDR3 here is CASSVEVSGANVLTF. The CDR3 DNA sequence: TGTGCCAGCAGTGTAGAGGTCTCTGGGGCCAACGTCCTGACTTTC.

The gene calls are TRBV19 and TRBJ2-3, with 13 bases identical to TRBD2. This CDR3 has 15 amino acids. Germline CDR1 LNHDA, CDR2 SQIVND (reference sequence). Trimming took 5 bases from V and 5 from J; bases not matched to a gene: 4. CDR3 loop: CASSRTSGGGDTQYF. As DNA, the CDR3 is TGTGCCAGTAGTCGGACTAGCGGGGGAGGAGATACGCAGTATTTT.

This sequence joins TRBV29-1 and TRBJ1-2; perhaps TRBD1 as D (6 bases). V was shortened by 7 bases and J by 3 bases, with 15 bases between the two germline ends. This CDR3 has 13 residues. Germline-derived CDR1 and CDR2 are SQVTM and ANQGSEA. Here the CDR3 reads CSDIQGRDYGYTF. CDR3 nucleotides: TGCAGCGACATACAGGGAAGGGACTATGGCTACACCTTC.

This clone was seen repeatedly, ten times or more. The rearrangement joins TRBV5-6 to TRBJ1-6, with a tentative D call TRBD1 (6 bases). V was pared by 0 bases and J by 10 bases, with 17 bases between. Per the germline V gene, CDR1 is SGHDT and CDR2 is YYEEEE. The CDR3 has 16 amino acids. In nucleotides, the CDR3 is TGTGCCAGCAGCTTGGCCATGGCAGGGGAAGGGTCACCCCTCCACTTT. Its translation is CASSLAMAGEGSPLHF.

The CDR3 protein is CASSDGYGNYGYTF. Here the CDR3 DNA reads TGTGCCAGCAGTGATGGTTACGGAAACTATGGCTACACCTTC. The V gene is TRBV2, the J gene TRBJ1-2; D remains ambiguous. This CDR3 spans 14 amino acids. The V gene's germline CDR1 is SNHLY and CDR2 FYNNEI. V was trimmed by 3 bases and J by 2 bases, leaving 10 bases between them.

This chain links TRBV9 with TRBJ1-3; tentative D call: TRBD1 (6 bases). Germline V CDR1 and CDR2: SGDLS, YYNGEE. The CDR3 is 15 residues long. Trimming shortened V by 5 bases and J by 2 bases, and 14 bases separated the two germline ends. The CDR3 loop is CASSPTGSAGNTIYF. DNA for the CDR3: TGTGCCAGCAGTCCTACAGGGTCGGCTGGAAACACCATATATTTT.

The V gene is TRBV5-1, the J gene TRBJ1-3; 7 nucleotides line up with TRBD1. V lost 3 bases and J lost 0; bases outside the gene matches: 9. Germline V lookup: CDR1 SGHRS, CDR2 YFSETQ. The CDR3 sequence is 17 residues long. In DNA, the CDR3 is TGCGCCAGCAGCTCGGGGACAGTCGCGAGCTCTGGAAACACCATATATTTT. It is translated as CASSSGTVASSGNTIYF. Filled out from reference TRBV5-1 and TRBJ1-3, the complete variable domain reads KAGVTQTPRYLIKTRGQQVTLSCSPISGHRSVSWYQQTPGQGLQFLFEYFSETQRNKGNFPGRFSGRQFSNSRSEMNVSTLELGDSALYLCASSSGTVASSGNTIYFGEGSWLTVV.

V usage is TRBV27 and J usage is TRBJ2-2, with 11 bases that match TRBD2. CDR1 is MNHEY, CDR2 SMNVEV, per germline (reference sequence). This CDR3 comprises 16 residues. V lost 4 bases, J lost 7 bases, and 8 bases stayed unmatched. The CDR3 coding sequence is TGTGCCAGCAGTTCCTTAGCGGGAGGGCCGTACGGGGAGCTGTTTTTT. Translating gives CASSSLAGGPYGELFF.

This rearrangement joins TRBV27 to TRBJ2-1; D perhaps matches TRBD2 (6 bases). The CDR3 is 14 residues long. V lost 0 bases and J lost 10, with 13 bases in between. Germline CDR1 and CDR2: MNHEY and SMNVEV (reference sequence). CDR3 loop: CASSLSTGVGEQFF. CDR3 coding DNA: TGTGCCAGCAGTTTATCGACGGGGGTGGGAGAGCAGTTCTTC.

This rearrangement joins TRBV9 to TRBJ1-4, with 7 bases identical to TRBD1. After removal of 2 bases from V and 8 bases from J, the junction contained 9 bases not matched to a gene. Germline V gene sequence: CDR1 SGDLS, CDR2 YYNGEE. The CDR3 has 15 amino acids. The CDR3, as DNA: TGTGCCAGCAGCGTTTCAGACAGGGTAGAAGAAAAACTGTTTTTT. It specifies CASSVSDRVEEKLFF.

The chain is built from TRBV2 and TRBJ1-2; D unclear. The CDR3 extends over 13 amino acids. V was pared by 5 bases and J by 4 bases, with 11 bases between. Germline CDR1 is SNHLY and CDR2 is FYNNEI. The CDR3 here is CASSSGGVYGYTF. CDR3 nucleotides: TGTGCCAGCAGTAGTGGCGGGGTCTATGGCTACACCTTC.

The chain recombines TRBV7-2 with TRBJ2-3, with TRBD1 identical over 11 bases. The CDR3 covers 14 residues. V was clipped by 5 bases and J by 7 bases; unmatched bases: 5. The germline V gene encodes CDR1 SGHTA and CDR2 FQGNSA. This CDR3 is CASSPGQGANTQYF. The CDR3 coding sequence is TGTGCCAGCAGCCCCGGACAGGGGGCGAATACGCAGTATTTT.

This clone was seen only once. The J gene is TRBJ2-7, the V gene TRBV19; the match to TRBD2 covers 10 bases. V shed 6 bases and J 3 bases; nucleotides not matched to a gene: 8. The CDR3 runs to 15 residues. CDR1 LNHDA and CDR2 SQIVND come from the germline V gene (reference sequence). CDR3 coding DNA: TGTGCCAGTAGCCCTAGCGGGAGCCCCGGCTACGAGCAGTACTTC. Its translation is CASSPSGSPGYEQYF.

The CDR3 nucleotides read TGTGCCAGCAGTTTAAAAACTAGCGGGGCCGGGGAGCTGTTTTTT. As protein: CASSLKTSGAGELFF. The chain employs TRBV28 and TRBJ2-2; 10 nucleotides agree with TRBD2. Unmatched junction bases numbered 3, after V lost 2 bases and J lost 6 bases. CDR3 size: 15 residues. Germline V gene sequence: CDR1 MDHEN, CDR2 SYDVKM.

This chain uses TRBV28 with TRBJ2-5; 7 nucleotides agree with TRBD1. The CDR3 runs to 15 residues. V lost 6 bases to trimming and J lost 2 bases; unmatched junction nucleotides: 9. CDR1 is MDHEN, CDR2 SYDVKM, per germline. The CDR3 region is CASSLPRQGQETQYF. The CDR3 DNA reads as TGTGCCAGCAGCCTCCCCAGACAGGGTCAAGAGACCCAGTACTTC.

In this sample, this clone turned up once. The rearrangement uses TRBV11-2 and TRBJ1-5, with 8 bases fitting TRBD1. J gave up 7 bases and V 4 bases, and 12 bases lay outside the gene matches. This CDR3 comprises 16 residues. CDR1 is SGHAT, CDR2 FQNNGV, per germline. CDR3 coding DNA: TGTGCCAGCAGCTCAACCCGGGGCAGGGGGCGGCAGCCCCAGCATTTT. As protein: CASSSTRGRGRQPQHF.

This clone has only a few counts. This CDR3 is CSVARQGAEGYTF. CDR3 bases: TGCAGCGTTGCGCGACAGGGGGCGGAAGGCTACACCTTC. The genes are TRBV29-1 and TRBJ1-2; 10 positions agree with TRBD1. The CDR3 is made up of 13 amino acids. V was clipped by 4 bases and J by 8 bases; unmatched bases: 7. Germline V gene sequence: CDR1 SQVTM, CDR2 ANQGSEA.

The chain is built from TRBV25-1 and TRBJ1-2; possible D gene TRBD1, 5 bases. V shed 4 bases and J shed 2 bases, with 14 bases lying between them. The CDR3 runs to 15 residues. Germline values: CDR1 MGHDK, CDR2 SYGVNS. The CDR3, as DNA: TGTGCCAGCAGTGTGTGGGGGGACGGAAACTATGGCTACACCTTC. This codes for CASSVWGDGNYGYTF.

The chain recombines TRBV18 with TRBJ2-7; the D is unclear. The germline V gene has CDR1 KGHSH and CDR2 LQKENI. The CDR3 has 14 amino acids. Trimming cost V 1 base and J 5 bases, with 12 bases left between them. This chain's CDR3 is CASSPQGQKNEQYF. CDR3 coding DNA: TGTGCCAGCTCACCACAAGGGCAGAAGAACGAGCAGTACTTC.

The chain is built from TRBV2 and TRBJ1-2; TRBD1 might be the D (5 bases). This CDR3 is built from 14 residues. Per germline, CDR1 SNHLY and CDR2 FYNNEI. Between the trimmed V and J ends, which lost 4 bases and 0 bases, there was a span of 9 bases. The chain's CDR3 is CASSGEGTNYGYTF. The CDR3 bases are TGTGCCAGCAGTGGGGAGGGGACTAACTATGGCTACACCTTC.

This sequence joins TRBV4-2 and TRBJ1-5, with no clear D. With 0 bases removed from V and 3 bases from J, the gap between germline ends came to 12 bases. CDR3 length equals 16 residues. Germline lookup yields CDR1 LGHNA and CDR2 YNFKEQ. This CDR3 reads CASSQDGRAANQPQHF. In nucleotides, the CDR3 is TGTGCCAGCAGCCAAGATGGGCGGGCAGCCAATCAGCCCCAGCATTTT.

The V call is TRBV2, the J call TRBJ2-3; D gene ambiguous. V lost 4 bases and J 0 bases, leaving 14 bases between the germline ends. Germline-derived CDR1 and CDR2 are SNHLY and FYNNEI. This CDR3 comprises 16 residues. Written as DNA, the CDR3 is TGTGCCAGCAGTGGGGCTAAGCGCCCTAGCACAGATACGCAGTATTTT. Its translation is CASSGAKRPSTDTQYF.

This chain links TRBV7-9 with TRBJ1-2; TRBD1 matches 7 bases. Germline assignment: CDR1 SEHNR and CDR2 FQNEAQ (reference sequence). V lost 1 base, J lost 8 bases, and 4 bases stayed unmatched. The CDR3 loop spans 13 amino acids. Written as DNA, the CDR3 is TGTGCCAGCAGCTTAGAGGGGGCCGTAGGCTACACCTTC. It translates to CASSLEGAVGYTF.